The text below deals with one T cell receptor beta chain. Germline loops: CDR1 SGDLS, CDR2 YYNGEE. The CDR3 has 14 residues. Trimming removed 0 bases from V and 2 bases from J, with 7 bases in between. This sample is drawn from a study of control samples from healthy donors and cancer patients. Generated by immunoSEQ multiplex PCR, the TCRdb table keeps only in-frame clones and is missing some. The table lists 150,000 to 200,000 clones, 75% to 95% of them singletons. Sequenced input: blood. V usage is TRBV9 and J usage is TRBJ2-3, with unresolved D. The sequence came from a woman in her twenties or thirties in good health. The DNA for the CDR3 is TGTGCCAGCAGCGTAGGTCCCAACACAGATACGCAGTATTTT. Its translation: CASSVGPNTDTQYF. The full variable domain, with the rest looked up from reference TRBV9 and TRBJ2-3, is DSGVTQTPKHLITATGQRVTLRCSPRSGDLSVYWYQQSLDQGLQFLIQYYNGEERAKGNILERFSAQQFPDLHSELNLSSLELGDSALYFCASSVGPNTDTQYFGPGTRLTVL.